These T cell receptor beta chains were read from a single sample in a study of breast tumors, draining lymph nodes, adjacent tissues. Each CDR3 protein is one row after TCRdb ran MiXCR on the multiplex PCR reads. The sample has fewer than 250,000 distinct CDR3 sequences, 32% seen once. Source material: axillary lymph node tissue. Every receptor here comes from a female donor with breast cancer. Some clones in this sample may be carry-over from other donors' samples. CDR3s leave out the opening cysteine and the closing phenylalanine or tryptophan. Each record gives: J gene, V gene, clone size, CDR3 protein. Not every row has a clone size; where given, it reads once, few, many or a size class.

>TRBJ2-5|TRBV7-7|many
ASSRSGRWETQY
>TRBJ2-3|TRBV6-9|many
ASSIRVAGVRDTQY
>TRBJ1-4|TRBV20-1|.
SARAREKLF
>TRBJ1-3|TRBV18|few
ASSPPTGAARGNTIY
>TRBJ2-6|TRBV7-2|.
ASSTGGGANVLT
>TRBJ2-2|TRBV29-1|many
SATDRAGTGELF
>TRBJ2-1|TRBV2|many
ASSEEIEAYNEQF
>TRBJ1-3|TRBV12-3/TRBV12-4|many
ASSLGFSIRADTIY
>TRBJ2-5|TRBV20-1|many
SATYGDGETQY
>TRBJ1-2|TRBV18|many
ASSPKGGANGYT
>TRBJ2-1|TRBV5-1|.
ASSLGGIYNEQF
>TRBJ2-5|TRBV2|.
ASKQGIGETQY
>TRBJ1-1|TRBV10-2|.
ASSLSGTGTEAF
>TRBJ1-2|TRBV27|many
ASSLSGRGAGYT
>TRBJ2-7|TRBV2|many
ASSERGWEQY
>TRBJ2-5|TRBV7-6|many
ASSGSGRGLETQY
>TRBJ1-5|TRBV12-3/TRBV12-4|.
ASHTGRTQPQH
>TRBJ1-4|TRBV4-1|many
ASSLRGTGGKLF
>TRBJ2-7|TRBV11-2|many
ASSLAALSYEQY
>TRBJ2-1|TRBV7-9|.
ASSPTQGQSSYNEQF
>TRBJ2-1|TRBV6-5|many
ASSYLQAINNEQF
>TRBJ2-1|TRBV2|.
ASSSRGGSYNEQF
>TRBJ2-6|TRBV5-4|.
ASSSKSRAHSGANVLT
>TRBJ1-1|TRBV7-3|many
ASSLKASSDTEAF
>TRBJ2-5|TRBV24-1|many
ATRGQGVGETQY
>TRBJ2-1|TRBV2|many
ASSERKAISYNEQF
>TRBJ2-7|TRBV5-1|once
ASRQFPGQGREQY
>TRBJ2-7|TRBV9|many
ASSYGTSGDEQY
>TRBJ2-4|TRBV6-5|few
ASSYSKTGENIQY
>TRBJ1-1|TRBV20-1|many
SARWDLRQGPRNTEAF
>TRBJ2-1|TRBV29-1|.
SVEAGQGSYNEQF
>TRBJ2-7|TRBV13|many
ASSLGLAGAGGAYEQY
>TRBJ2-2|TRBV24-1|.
ATSDGSWAGVRTGELF
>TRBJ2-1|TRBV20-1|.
SAIRLASGRGNEQF
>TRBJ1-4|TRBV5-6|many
ATGRRPNEKLF
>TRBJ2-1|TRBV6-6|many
ASSPGTSGYNEQF
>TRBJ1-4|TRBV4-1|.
ASSQGGWADNEKLF
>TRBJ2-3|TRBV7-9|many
ASSFRNGRGDTQY
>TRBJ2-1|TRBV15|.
ATSRGHNEQF
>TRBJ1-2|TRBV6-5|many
ASHERVAFGYT
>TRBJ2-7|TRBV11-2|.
ASSSSGTTGPRSYEQY
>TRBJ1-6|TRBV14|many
ASSGESYNSPLH
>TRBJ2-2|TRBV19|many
ASSPTSLRQANTGELF
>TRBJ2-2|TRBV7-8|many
ASSLALGELF
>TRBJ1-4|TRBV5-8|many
ASSLNLIERTVSNEKLF
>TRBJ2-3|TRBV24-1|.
VTSDGRGVPDTQY
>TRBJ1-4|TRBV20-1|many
SAPVDRGNEKLF
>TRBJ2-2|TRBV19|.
ASKGIGLAGGKTGELF
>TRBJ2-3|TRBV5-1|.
ASSLGGLAGDTQY
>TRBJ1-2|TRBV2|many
ASSEDGSYGYT
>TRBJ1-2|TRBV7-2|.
ASSFYICSASPGVYGYT
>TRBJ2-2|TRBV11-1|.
ASRQQNTGELF
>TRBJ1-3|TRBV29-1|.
SVVSQGAGRSRNTIY
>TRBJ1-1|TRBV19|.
ASMDTEAF